Following are 10 T cell receptor beta chains from one sample sequenced in a study of T cells after yellow fever vaccination. TCRdb reanalysed the 5' RACE reads using MiXCR and keeps one entry per CDR3 protein. There are some 300,000 distinct CDR3 sequences in the sample; roughly 8.7% occur only once, and around 3.5% lies in the top ten. This specimen consisted of CD4+ T cells sorted from PBMCs, obtained 5 days after the yellow fever booster vaccination. Receptors originate from a man aged 18-30 years who received the YFV17D yellow fever vaccine.

The sample holds a few counts of this clonotype. This chain joins TRBV3-1 and TRBJ1-6; D not resolved. The CDR3 covers 13 residues. Between the trimmed V and J ends, which lost 4 bases and 7 bases, there was a span of 8 bases. The germline V gene encodes CDR1 LGHDT and CDR2 YNNKEL (reference sequence). The CDR3 nucleotides read TGTGCCAGCAGCCCTTCGGGAAATTCACCCCTCCACTTT. Amino acids: CASSPSGNSPLHF.

This clonotype was counted between two and nine times. The chain links TRBV12-3 or TRBV12-4 to TRBJ1-2; D might be TRBD1 (5 bases). The CDR3 consists of 13 residues. V gave up 7 bases and J gave up 8 bases, with 17 bases separating them. The CDR3 loop is CASNSRGGGGYTF. CDR3 DNA sequence: TGTGCCAGCAACTCCCGTGGGGGTGGAGGCTACACCTTC.

This clonotype was observed at least ten times. The chain employs TRBV12-3 or TRBV12-4 and TRBJ1-1; D is unresolved. The V end lost 3 bases, the J end lost 1 base, and 6 bases lay between the germline ends. This CDR3 is 13 amino acids long. CDR3 DNA: TGTGCCAGCAGTTTCGCCGGGAACACTGAAGCTTTCTTT. It encodes CASSFAGNTEAFF.

The sample holds a few counts of this clonotype. The chain uses TRBV7-9 and TRBJ2-6; the D gene is possibly TRBD1 (5 bases). V gave up 6 bases and J gave up 4 bases, with 13 bases separating them. The CDR3 has 15 residues. Germline lookup yields CDR1 SEHNR and CDR2 FQNEAQ (reference sequence). For the CDR3, the DNA is TGTGCCAGCAGTCCTCCAGGGAACGGGGCCAACGTCCTGACTTTC. Encoded protein: CASSPPGNGANVLTF.

This chain joins TRBV12-3 or TRBV12-4 and TRBJ2-1; maybe TRBD2 (6 bases). The CDR3 spans 13 residues. Trimming removed 2 bases at V and 10 bases at J, with 12 bases between. This CDR3 is CASSLMEGREQFF. For the CDR3, the DNA is TGTGCCAGCAGTTTAATGGAGGGCAGAGAGCAGTTCTTC.

This clonotype was recorded a few times. This sequence joins TRBV20-1 and TRBJ2-7; TRBD1 or TRBD2 may be the D gene (5 bases each). CDR1 is DFQATT and CDR2 is SNEGSKA in the germline V gene (reference sequence). The V gene lost 4 bases and the J gene lost 2 bases, with 12 bases spanning the gap. This CDR3 contains 13 residues. The CDR3 here is CSAMDGDPYEQYV. Here the CDR3 DNA reads TGCAGTGCTATGGACGGGGACCCCTACGAGCAGTACGTC.

This clonotype was detected only a few times. The chain has TRBV5-1 and TRBJ2-3, with 8 positions matching TRBD2. V was clipped by 4 bases and J by 0 bases; unmatched bases: 4. There are 15 residues in the CDR3. Germline CDR1 reads SGHRS; CDR2 reads YFSETQ. CDR3 in amino acids: CASSPGLESTDTQYF. DNA of the CDR3: TGCGCCAGCAGCCCGGGACTAGAAAGCACAGATACGCAGTATTTT.

There are many counts of this clonotype. The chain's CDR3 is CASSYRVRSYEQYF. In DNA form, the CDR3 reads TGTGCCAGCAGTTATCGGGTCAGGAGCTACGAGCAGTACTTC. This chain links TRBV6-5 with TRBJ2-7; D unclear. With 3 bases removed from V and 3 bases from J, the gap between germline ends came to 12 bases. The CDR3 extends over 14 amino acids. Germline CDR1 reads MNHEY; CDR2 reads SVGAGI.

This chain links TRBV18 with TRBJ1-6; no clear D gene. The germline V gene has CDR1 KGHSH and CDR2 LQKENI. The V end lost 6 bases, the J end lost 12 bases, and 15 bases lay between the germline ends. The CDR3 is made up of 13 amino acids. CDR3: CASSVGYHQPLHF. The CDR3 DNA reads TGTGCCAGCTCTGTTGGGTACCATCAACCCCTCCACTTT.

This clonotype was seen many times. This sequence joins TRBV6-6 and TRBJ2-3; 13 positions agree with TRBD2. The V and J ends lost 5 bases and 2 bases, in that order; junction bases with no gene match: 1. The germline V gene encodes CDR1 MNHNY and CDR2 SVGAGI (reference sequence). This CDR3 contains 15 residues. CDR3 in amino acids: CASSGTSGVTDTQYF. The CDR3 DNA follows: TGTGCCAGCAGTGGGACTAGCGGGGTCACAGATACGCAGTATTTT.